A single sample is the source of the 3 T cell receptor beta chains below, sequenced in a study of T-cell memory formation after mild COVID-19. MiXCR was run by TCRdb on the 5' RACE reads, yielding one entry per CDR3 protein. The data show about 130,000 distinct CDR3 sequences, about 25% seen once. The sample taken for sequencing was PBMCs or a T cell subset sorted from them (not recorded which). These receptors came from an adult woman who had mild COVID-19 (a few samples of this study predate the infection). Cell type and time point are not known.

The chain joins TRBV24-1 to TRBJ2-3; D may be TRBD1 or TRBD2 (6 bases each). The CDR3 has 22 residues. V lost 2 bases and J 0 bases, leaving 29 bases between the germline ends. Germline V gene data show CDR1 as KGHDR and CDR2 as SFDVKD. The CDR3 DNA follows: TGTGCCACCAGTGATTGGCCAGGGGCCCAAGGACGGGGGAGAAGTAGCACAGATACGCAGTATTTT. Translating gives CATSDWPGAQGRGRSSTDTQYF.

This clonotype showed up just a few times. V gene TRBV7-6 combines with J gene TRBJ2-2; weak D call: TRBD1 (6 bases). The CDR3 contains 13 residues. Germline V lookup: CDR1 SGHVS, CDR2 FNYEAQ. Deletions cut 6 bases from V and 5 bases from J, with 10 bases between. CDR3 nucleotide sequence: TGTGCCAGCAGTCGGACAGTGACCGGGGAGCTGTTTTTT. As protein: CASSRTVTGELFF.

This clonotype was seen more than once but under ten times. The rearrangement joins TRBV12-3 or TRBV12-4 to TRBJ1-2, with a tentative D call TRBD1 (6 bases). The CDR3 spans 14 residues. The V end was cut by 8 bases, the J end by 5 bases, with 18 bases between. CDR3 DNA: TGTGCCAGCCTCTCAGGGGACAATTCGTATGGCTACACCTTC. This translates into CASLSGDNSYGYTF.